The entry below gives a single T cell receptor beta chain sequence along with its context. These data originate in a study of control samples from healthy donors and cancer patients. CDR1 is WNHNN and CDR2 is SYGVQD in the germline V gene (reference sequence). Trimming stripped 2 bases from V and 5 bases from J, with 13 bases between. This CDR3 is 15 amino acids long. The method was immunoSEQ multiplex PCR; TCRdb's version includes in-frame clones alone and lacks a portion of them. The sample lists roughly 130,000 clones; 75% to 95% were seen once. The TCR comes from a man between 18 and 29 years old in good health. The source material was blood. This chain uses TRBV10-1 with TRBJ2-1, with a tentative D call TRBD1 (6 bases). The CDR3 loop is CASSERTEVDNEQFF. In DNA form, the CDR3 reads TGCGCCAGCAGTGAGAGGACAGAGGTTGACAATGAGCAGTTCTTC.